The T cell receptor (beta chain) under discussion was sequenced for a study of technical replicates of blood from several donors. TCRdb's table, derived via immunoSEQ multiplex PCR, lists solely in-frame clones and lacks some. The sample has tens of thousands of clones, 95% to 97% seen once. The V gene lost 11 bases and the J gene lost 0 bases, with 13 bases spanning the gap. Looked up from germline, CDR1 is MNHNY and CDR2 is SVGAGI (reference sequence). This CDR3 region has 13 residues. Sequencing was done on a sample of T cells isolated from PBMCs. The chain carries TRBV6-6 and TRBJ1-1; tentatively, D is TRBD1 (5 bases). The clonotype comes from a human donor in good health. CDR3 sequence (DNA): TGTGCCTTAAGACAGCGCTTGAACACTGAAGCTTTCTTT. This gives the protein CALRQRLNTEAFF.